These 7 T cell receptor beta chains were all obtained from the same sample, sequenced in a study of OX40 agonist ivuxolimab in advanced cancers. The table came from immunoSEQ multiplex PCR; TCRdb's copy has only in-frame clones and leaves some out. The table has about 79,000 clones, under 85% seen once. This material consisted of CD4+ or CD8+ T cells sorted from blood, taken in a trial of the OX40 agonist ivuxolimab. The source is an adult with an advanced solid tumor such as melanoma, head and neck, liver or kidney cancer.

This clone came up once. The chain is built from TRBV7-9 and TRBJ1-4, with D unresolved. This CDR3 has 15 amino acids. The germline V and J ends were trimmed by 0 bases and 5 bases, with 10 bases remaining between them. CDR1 is SEHNR, CDR2 FQNEAQ, per germline (reference sequence). CDR3 bases: TGTGCCAGCAGCTTAGCCTGGGGTGGGAATGAAAAACTGTTTTTT. Translation gives CASSLAWGGNEKLFF.

The J gene is TRBJ2-1, the V gene TRBV5-1, with D tentatively TRBD2 (5 bases). V shed 1 base and J shed 0 bases, with 11 bases lying between them. CDR3 size: 16 residues. Germline V CDR1 and CDR2: SGHRS, YFSETQ. The CDR3 coding sequence is TGCGCCAGCAGCTTGATAGTGGGAGCCTCCTACAATGAGCAGTTCTTC. Residues: CASSLIVGASYNEQFF.

The chain carries TRBV5-8 and TRBJ1-1; D is unclear. The length of the CDR3 is 15 residues. Trimming shortened V by 0 bases and J by 0 bases, and 9 bases separated the two germline ends. Germline V gene sequence: CDR1 SGHTS, CDR2 YDEGEE. DNA for the CDR3: TGTGCCAGCAGCTTGGTGGGGAGATTGAACACTGAAGCTTTCTTT. This codes for CASSLVGRLNTEAFF.

The chain couples TRBV6-5 to TRBJ1-1, with D tentatively TRBD1 (5 bases). V lost 2 bases and J 1 base, leaving 8 bases between the germline ends. The germline V gene encodes CDR1 MNHEY and CDR2 SVGAGI. The CDR3 consists of 14 residues. Written as DNA, the CDR3 is TGTGCCAGCAGTTACCCGGGGGGGAACACTGAAGCTTTCTTT. Translated: CASSYPGGNTEAFF.

V and J are TRBV28 and TRBJ1-1; 9 nucleotides agree with TRBD1. The V segment lost 6 bases and the J segment 1 base; nucleotides outside the gene matches: 6. Germline CDR1 reads MDHEN; CDR2 reads SYDVKM. This CDR3 region has 15 residues. The CDR3 protein is CASRPQTGGNTEAFF. The CDR3 DNA reads TGTGCCAGCAGGCCTCAGACAGGGGGGAACACTGAAGCTTTCTTT.

The chain carries TRBV4-1 and TRBJ1-3, with no clear D. CDR1 is MGHRA and CDR2 is YSYEKL in the germline V gene. V lost 0 bases to trimming and J lost 0 bases, with 6 bases between them. This CDR3 comprises 15 residues. The CDR3 bases are TGCGCCAGCAGCCAAGAAACGACCTCTGGAAACACCATATATTTT. This translates into CASSQETTSGNTIYF.

This rearrangement joins TRBV6-7 to TRBJ2-2; D unclear. TRBV6-7 is labeled an ORF, and its function is uncertain. The CDR3 length is 14 residues. Trimming pared 7 bases from V and 8 bases from J, leaving 17 bases between. The CDR3: CASTEGLSPGELFF. In DNA form, the CDR3 reads TGTGCCAGCACAGAAGGGCTTTCTCCGGGGGAGCTGTTTTTT.